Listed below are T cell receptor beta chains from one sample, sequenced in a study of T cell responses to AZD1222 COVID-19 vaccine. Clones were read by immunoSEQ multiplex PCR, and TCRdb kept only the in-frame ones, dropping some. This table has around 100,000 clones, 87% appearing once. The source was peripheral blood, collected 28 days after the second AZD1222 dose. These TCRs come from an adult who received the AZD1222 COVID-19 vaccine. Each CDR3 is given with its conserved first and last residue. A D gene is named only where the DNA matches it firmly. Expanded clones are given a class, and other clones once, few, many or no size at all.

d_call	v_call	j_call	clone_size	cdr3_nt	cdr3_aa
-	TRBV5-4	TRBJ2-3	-	TGTGCCAGCAGCTTGGGCAGCAGGGGAAGCACAGATACGCAGTATTTT	CASSLGSRGSTDTQYF
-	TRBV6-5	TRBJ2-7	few	TGTGCCAGCAACCTAGACGCGTCCTACGAGCAGTACTTC	CASNLDASYEQYF
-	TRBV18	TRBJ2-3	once	TGTGCCAGCTCACCAATCTTCGGGGTACCTAGCACAGATACGCAGTATTTT	CASSPIFGVPSTDTQYF
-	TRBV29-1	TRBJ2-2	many	TGCAGCGTTGGACAGGCCGGGGAGCTGTTTTTT	CSVGQAGELFF
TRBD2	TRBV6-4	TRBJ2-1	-	TGTGCCAGCAGTGAGAGGGCTAGCGGAGGATACAATGAGCAGTTCTTC	CASSERASGGYNEQFF
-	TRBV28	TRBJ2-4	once	TGTGCCAGCAGTGCAGGGTGGAGTGCCAAAAACATTCAGTACTTC	CASSAGWSAKNIQYF
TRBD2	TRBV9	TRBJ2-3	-	TGTGCCAGCAGCCGAACTAGCGGCCCTATAACAGATACGCAGTATTTT	CASSRTSGPITDTQYF
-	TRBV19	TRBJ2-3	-	TGTGCCAGTAGTTGGGGGACGGGACAAACAGATACGCAGTATTTT	CASSWGTGQTDTQYF
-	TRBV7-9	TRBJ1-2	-	TGTGCCAGCAGCTTAGGTCTGGAGGAGGATAACTATGGCTACACCTTC	CASSLGLEEDNYGYTF
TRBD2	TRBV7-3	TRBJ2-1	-	TGTGCCAGCAGCCCCCAGGACAGGGGGGGGACTAGCGGGAGTTTGAGGAACAATGAGCAGTTCTTC	CASSPQDRGGTSGSLRNNEQFF
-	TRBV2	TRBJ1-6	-	TGTGCCAGCAGTGACGATGGGCAATATAATTCACCCCTCCACTTT	CASSDDGQYNSPLHF
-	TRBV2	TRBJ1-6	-	TGTGCCAGCAGAGGACAGATATATAATTCACCCCTCCACTTT	CASRGQIYNSPLHF
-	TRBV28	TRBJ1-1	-	TGTGCCAGCCTCCAGAACACTGAAGCTTTCTTT	CASLQNTEAFF
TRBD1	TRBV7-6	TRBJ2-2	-	TGTGCCAGCAGCTTCCCAAGACAGGGATCGGTTTTCACCGGGGAGCTGTTTTTT	CASSFPRQGSVFTGELFF
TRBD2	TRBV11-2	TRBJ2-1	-	TGTGCCAGCAGCTTTACTAGCGGGAGTTACAATGAGCAGTTCTTC	CASSFTSGSYNEQFF
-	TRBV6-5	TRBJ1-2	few	TGTGCCAGCAGTTACTCTCGGGCGGTCAACTATGGCTACACCTTC	CASSYSRAVNYGYTF
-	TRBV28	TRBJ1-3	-	TGTGCCAGCAGTGCGTATAGGGGATTTGGAAACACCATATATTTT	CASSAYRGFGNTIYF
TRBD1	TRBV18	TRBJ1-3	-	TGTGCCAGCTCACCAGGTCCAGGGGGCGCATACACCATATATTTT	CASSPGPGGAYTIYF
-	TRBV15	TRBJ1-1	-	TGTGCCACCAGCATTTCCAGGGGTTTGGACACTGAAGCTTTCTTT	CATSISRGLDTEAFF
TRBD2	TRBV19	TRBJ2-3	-	TGTGCCAGTAGTACCACTCTAGCGGGAGTCACGGATACGCAGTATTTT	CASSTTLAGVTDTQYF
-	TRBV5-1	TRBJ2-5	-	TGCGCCACCTCCCTTTCGAAGGGCGAAGAGACCCAGTACTTC	CATSLSKGEETQYF
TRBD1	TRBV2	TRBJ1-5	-	TGTGCCAGCAGTGTCAAGGGACAGGGTACTTTGGAAAATCAGCCCCAGCATTTT	CASSVKGQGTLENQPQHF
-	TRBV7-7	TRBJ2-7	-	TGTGCTAGCAGCTTAGCGGTAAGCTCCTACGAGCAGTACTTC	CASSLAVSSYEQYF
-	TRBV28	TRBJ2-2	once	TGTGCCAGCAGCCTGTGGGGGACTGAGAACACCGGGGAGCTGTTTTTT	CASSLWGTENTGELFF
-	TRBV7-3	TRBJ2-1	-	TGTGCCAGCAGCTTAGGCAGGGTAAATGAGCAGTTCTTC	CASSLGRVNEQFF
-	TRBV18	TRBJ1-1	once	TGTGCCAGCTCACCCAGGACAGCCAGAATGAACACTGAAGCTTTCTTT	CASSPRTARMNTEAFF
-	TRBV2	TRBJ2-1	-	TGTGCCAGCAGTGCCTCAGAGACTCGTTACTACAATGAGCAGTTCTTC	CASSASETRYYNEQFF
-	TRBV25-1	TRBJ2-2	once	TGTGCCAGCAGTGGACAGGCGGCCGGGGAGCTGTTTTTT	CASSGQAAGELFF
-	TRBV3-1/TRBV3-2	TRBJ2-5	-	TGTGCCAGCAGCAGTACGGGACGGAACCAAGAGACCCAGTACTTC	CASSSTGRNQETQYF
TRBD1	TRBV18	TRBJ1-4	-	TGTGCCAGCTCACCCCAGGGGGAGACTAATGAAAAACTGTTTTTT	CASSPQGETNEKLFF
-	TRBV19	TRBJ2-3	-	TGTGCCAGTACGGGGGAAATCGGGACAGATACGCAGTATTTT	CASTGEIGTDTQYF
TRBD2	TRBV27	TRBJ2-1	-	TGTGCCAGCAGTTTAGGGACTAGCGGGAGTTCGTTCTACAATGAGCAGTTCTTC	CASSLGTSGSSFYNEQFF
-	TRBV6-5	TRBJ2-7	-	TGTGCCAGCAGTTACGCGGGATCCATCTACGAGCAGTACTTC	CASSYAGSIYEQYF
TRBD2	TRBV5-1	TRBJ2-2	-	TGCGCCAGCAGCTTGTACACTAGCGGAAACACCGGGGAGCTGTTTTTT	CASSLYTSGNTGELFF
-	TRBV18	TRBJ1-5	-	TGTGCCAGCTCACCAAAAACGGGCAATCAGCCCCAGCATTTT	CASSPKTGNQPQHF
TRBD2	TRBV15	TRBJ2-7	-	TGTGCCACCAGCAGACAGACTAGCGGGAGAGGGGAGCAGTACTTC	CATSRQTSGRGEQYF
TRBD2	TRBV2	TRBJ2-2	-	TGTGCCAGCAGTGGGAGAGCTAGCGGTTCTACCGGGGAGCTGTTTTTT	CASSGRASGSTGELFF
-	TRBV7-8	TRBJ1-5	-	TGTGCCAGCAGCTTAGATGGCGGGATTGGGAGCAATCAGCCCCAGCATTTT	CASSLDGGIGSNQPQHF
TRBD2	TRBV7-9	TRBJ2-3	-	TGTGCCAGCAGCTTAGCACCCGGGGGGGCGCGGATTCACACAGATACGCAGTATTTT	CASSLAPGGARIHTDTQYF
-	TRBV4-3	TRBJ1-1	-	TGCGCCAGCAGCCAAGATTACCTCCAGGGCGCTGAAGCTTTCTTT	CASSQDYLQGAEAFF
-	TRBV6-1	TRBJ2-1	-	TGTGCCAGCAGTGAAGCGGGAGGAGACAATGAGCAGTTCTTC	CASSEAGGDNEQFF
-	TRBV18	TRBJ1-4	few	TGTGCCAGCTCACCACCCAGTTATAATGAAAAACTGTTTTTT	CASSPPSYNEKLFF
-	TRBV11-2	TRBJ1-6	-	TGTGCCAGCTGCCCACTTAAGGAGGGATGGTGGTCACCCCTCCACTTT	CASCPLKEGWWSPLHF
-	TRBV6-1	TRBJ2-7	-	TGTGCCAGCAGTGAAGCCCCAGGCGAGCAGTACTTC	CASSEAPGEQYF
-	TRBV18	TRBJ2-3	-	TGTGCCAGCTCACCACTTAGGAGCACAGATACGCAGTATTTT	CASSPLRSTDTQYF
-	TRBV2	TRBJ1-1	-	TGTGCCAGCAGTCTCGAAGTAGGAACCACTGAAGCTTTCTTT	CASSLEVGTTEAFF
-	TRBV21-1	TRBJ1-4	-	TGTGCCAGCAGCAAAGAAACGGCACAGAATGAAAAACTGTTTTTT	CASSKETAQNEKLFF
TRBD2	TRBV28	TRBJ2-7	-	TGTGCCAGCAGTCCGGGACTAGAAGACTACGAGCAGTACTTC	CASSPGLEDYEQYF
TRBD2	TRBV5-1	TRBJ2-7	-	TGCGCCAGCAGCTTGACTAGCGGGAGTTACGAGCAGTACTTC	CASSLTSGSYEQYF
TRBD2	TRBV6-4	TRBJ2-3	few	TGTGCCAGCAGTGAACAGACTAGCGGCACAGATACGCAGTATTTT	CASSEQTSGTDTQYF
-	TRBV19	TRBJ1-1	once	TGTGCCAGTAGTATTAGGGTGTACGACACTGAAGCTTTCTTT	CASSIRVYDTEAFF
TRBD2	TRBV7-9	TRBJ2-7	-	TGTGCCAGCAGCGGACTAGCGGGAGCGGTCGCCAGAGAGCAGTACTTC	CASSGLAGAVAREQYF
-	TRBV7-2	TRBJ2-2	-	TGTGCCAGCAGCTTATGGGTAATCGGGAACGGGGACGGGGAGCTGTTTTTT	CASSLWVIGNGDGELFF
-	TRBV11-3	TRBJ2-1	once	TGTGCCAGCAGCTTAGGAGTTTACAATGAGCAGTTCTTC	CASSLGVYNEQFF
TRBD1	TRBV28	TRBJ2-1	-	TGTGCCAGCAGTCTTGCTGGGACAGGGAAGGAAAATGAGCAGTTCTTC	CASSLAGTGKENEQFF
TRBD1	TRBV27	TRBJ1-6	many	TGTGCCAGCAGCTCCCGGACAGGGGGCTTTTCACCCCTCCACTTT	CASSSRTGGFSPLHF
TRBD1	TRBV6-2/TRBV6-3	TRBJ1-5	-	TGTGCCAGCAGTTACAATACAGGGACAGGGGGTACCTACAATCAGCCCCAGCATTTT	CASSYNTGTGGTYNQPQHF
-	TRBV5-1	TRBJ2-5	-	TGCGCCAGCAGCTTGGAGGGGAGCGGGGAGACCCAGTACTTC	CASSLEGSGETQYF
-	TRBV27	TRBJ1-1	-	TGTGCCAGTCAATTAGGGAACACTGAAGCTTTCTTT	CASQLGNTEAFF